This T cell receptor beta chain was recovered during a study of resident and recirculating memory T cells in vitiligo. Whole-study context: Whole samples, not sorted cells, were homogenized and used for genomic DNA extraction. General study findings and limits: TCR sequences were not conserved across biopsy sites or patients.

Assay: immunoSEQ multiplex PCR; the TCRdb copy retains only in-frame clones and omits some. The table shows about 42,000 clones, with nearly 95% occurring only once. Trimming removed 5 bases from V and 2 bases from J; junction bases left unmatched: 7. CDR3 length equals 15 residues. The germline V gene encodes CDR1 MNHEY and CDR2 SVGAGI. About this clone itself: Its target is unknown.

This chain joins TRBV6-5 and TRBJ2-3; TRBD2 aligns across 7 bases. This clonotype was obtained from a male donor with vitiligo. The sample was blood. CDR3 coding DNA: TGTGCCAGCAGTCAAGTGGCGGGGGTCACAGATACGCAGTATTTT. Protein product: CASSQVAGVTDTQYF.